The 6 T cell receptor beta chains below come from one sample, sequenced in a study of cytomegalovirus exposure and HLA in healthy donors. The PCR made use of 60 Vbeta and 13 Jbeta primers. Repertoires were generated with immunoSEQ multiplex PCR, while TCRdb's copy carries only in-frame clones and drops some. Among 150,000 to 200,000 clones listed, roughly 85% were seen once. Sequenced input: PBMCs. Every receptor here comes from a male donor in good health and CMV-seronegative.

The rearrangement uses TRBV5-4 and TRBJ2-5; tentatively, D is TRBD2 (6 bases). Germline V gene lookup returns CDR1 SGHNT and CDR2 YYREEE (reference sequence). Trimming stripped 4 bases from V and 5 bases from J, with 15 bases between. This CDR3 contains 14 residues. For the CDR3, the DNA is TGTGCCAGCAGCCTCCCGGGGGATCAGGAGACCCAGTACTTC. Amino acids: CASSLPGDQETQYF.

The chain links TRBV6-1 to TRBJ2-7; the D is unclear. This CDR3 region has 14 residues. V lost 0 bases and J lost 4, with 10 bases in between. Germline V gives CDR1 MNHNS, CDR2 SASEGT. The CDR3 DNA is TGTGCCAGCAGTGAAGCTGACTCAGATTACGAGCAGTACTTC. Residues: CASSEADSDYEQYF.

The chain employs TRBV13 and TRBJ2-7, with TRBD2 as a possible D gene (5 bases). The V and J ends lost 6 bases and 0 bases respectively, with 12 bases between them. Germline assignment: CDR1 PRHDT and CDR2 FYEKMQ (reference sequence). The CDR3 length is 14 residues. Here the CDR3 reads CASRSGVASYEQYF. DNA for the CDR3: TGTGCCAGCAGATCCGGGGTGGCCTCCTACGAGCAGTACTTC. Full variable domain (rest looked up from reference TRBV13 and TRBJ2-7): AAGVIQSPRHLIKEKRETATLKCYPIPRHDTVYWYQQGPGQDPQFLISFYEKMQSDKGSIPDRFSAQQFSDYHSELNMSSLELGDSALYFCASRSGVASYEQYFGPGTRLTVT.

The rearrangement links TRBV19 to TRBJ1-5; TRBD1 might be the D (6 bases). V was pared by 7 bases and J by 4 bases, with 11 bases between. Germline V CDR1 and CDR2: LNHDA, SQIVND (reference sequence). The CDR3 is 13 residues long. CDR3 in amino acids: CASIQGWNQPQHF. The CDR3 nucleotides are TGTGCCAGTATACAGGGCTGGAATCAGCCCCAGCATTTT.

This clone occurred a few times. J is TRBJ2-7 and V is TRBV29-1; tentative D call: TRBD2 (5 bases). The CDR3 has 13 amino acids. The V end lost 3 bases, the J end lost 2 bases, and 11 bases lay between the germline ends. The germline CDR1 and CDR2 sequences are SQVTM and ANQGSEA. CDR3 sequence reads: CSVEGRRTYEQYF. The CDR3 region has the DNA TGCAGCGTTGAGGGGAGAAGAACCTACGAGCAGTACTTC.

The table lists this clone with a count of one. The chain recombines TRBV10-3 with TRBJ1-2; D unclear. The length of the CDR3 is 13 residues. CDR1 ENHRY and CDR2 SYGVKD come from the germline V gene. The V and J ends lost 4 bases and 3 bases respectively, with 9 bases between them. CDR3: CAISAGSDYGYTF. DNA of the CDR3: TGTGCCATCAGTGCTGGAAGCGACTATGGCTACACCTTC.